The rows below give T cell receptor beta chains drawn from one sample of a study of immune heterogeneity within non-small cell lung tumors. Each CDR3 protein is one row after TCRdb ran MiXCR on the multiplex PCR reads. The repertoire holds approximately 15,000 distinct CDR3 sequences, with less than 35% as singletons. Sequenced input: lung tumor tissue. These receptors were collected from a man aged 35 to 55 with non-small cell lung cancer. CDR3s include the opening cysteine and the closing phenylalanine or tryptophan. Each record gives: D gene, V gene, J gene, clone size, CDR3 DNA, CDR3 protein. The D gene is left open where the match is weak. For some rows the clone size is stated as once, few or many, or as a class when expanded; others skip it.

>.|TRBV10-2|TRBJ2-1|.
TGCGCCAGCAGTGTCATGAATAGCGGCAACAATGAGCAGTTCTTC
CASSVMNSGNNEQFF
>.|TRBV4-3|TRBJ1-2|once
TGCGGCAGCAGCCAAGGCGAGGGGGTGGACTATGGCTACACCTTC
CGSSQGEGVDYGYTF
>.|TRBV6-5|TRBJ2-5|.
TGTGCCAGCAGTTACCGAGGGCAAGAGACCCAGTACTTC
CASSYRGQETQYF
>.|TRBV12-3/TRBV12-4|TRBJ1-1|.
TGTGCCAGCAGTTCCTCAGGGTCGACGGGGAACACTGAAGCTTTCTTT
CASSSSGSTGNTEAFF
>TRBD2|TRBV11-2|TRBJ2-1|few
TGTGCCAGCAGAAGACTAGCGGGAGGTATTTACAATGAGCAGTTCTTC
CASRRLAGGIYNEQFF
>.|TRBV6-1|TRBJ2-7|medium-sized
TGTGCCAGCGCCCGGGACTGGGCCTACGAGCAGTACTTC
CASARDWAYEQYF
>.|TRBV5-5|TRBJ2-3|.
TGTGCCAGCATGGTTGGGGACACAGATACGCAGTATTTT
CASMVGDTDTQYF
>.|TRBV12-3/TRBV12-4|TRBJ2-5|.
TGTGCCAGCACGCGGACGGGCCAAGGGACCCAGTACTTC
CASTRTGQGTQYF
>.|TRBV5-1|TRBJ2-1|few
TGCGCCAGCAGCTTTTTGGGTGTTGAGCAGTTCTTC
CASSFLGVEQFF
>.|TRBV20-1|TRBJ1-6|.
TGCAGTGCCTTAGGGACCCCTAATTCACCCCTCCACTTT
CSALGTPNSPLHF
>TRBD1|TRBV11-2|TRBJ2-7|many
TGTGCCAGCAGCCTCGACAGGGTTTCCTACGAGCAGTACTTC
CASSLDRVSYEQYF